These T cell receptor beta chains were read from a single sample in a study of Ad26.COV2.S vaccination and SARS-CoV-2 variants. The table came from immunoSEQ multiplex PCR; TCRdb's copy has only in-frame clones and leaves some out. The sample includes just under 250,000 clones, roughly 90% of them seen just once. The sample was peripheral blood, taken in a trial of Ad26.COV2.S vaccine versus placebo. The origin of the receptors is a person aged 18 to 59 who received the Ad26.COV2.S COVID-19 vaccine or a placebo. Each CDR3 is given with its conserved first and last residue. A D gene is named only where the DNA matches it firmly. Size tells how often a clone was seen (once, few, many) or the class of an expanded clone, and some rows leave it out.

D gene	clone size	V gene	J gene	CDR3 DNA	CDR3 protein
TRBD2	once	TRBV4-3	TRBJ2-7	TGCGCCAGCAGCCAGGACCGGGGGGTGTACGAGCAGTACTTC	CASSQDRGVYEQYF
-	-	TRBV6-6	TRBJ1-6	TGTGCCAGCAGTTACGGGACTGACTTTAATTCACCCCTCCACTTT	CASSYGTDFNSPLHF
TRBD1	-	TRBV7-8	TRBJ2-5	TGTGCCAGCAGCTCCTCGCCGGGACAGTATCTTGGGACCCAGTACTTC	CASSSSPGQYLGTQYF
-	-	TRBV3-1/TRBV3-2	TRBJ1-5	TGTGCCAGCAGCTACGAGGGGAGCAATCAGCCCCAGCATTTT	CASSYEGSNQPQHF
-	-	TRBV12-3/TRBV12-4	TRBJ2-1	TGTGCCAGCAGTTTGTCAAGGTTGAATGAGCAGTTCTTC	CASSLSRLNEQFF
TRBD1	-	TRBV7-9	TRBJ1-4	TGTGCCAGCAGCCTAGGATCGACAGGGGGGGATGAAAAACTGTTTTTT	CASSLGSTGGDEKLFF
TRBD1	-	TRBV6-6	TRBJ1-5	TGTGCCACCCTTGGTGGGACAGGGGGTCTTCCCCAGCATTTT	CATLGGTGGLPQHF
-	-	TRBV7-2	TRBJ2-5	TGTGCCAGCAGCCAGACGGGGTCAAGGGGGGAGACCCAGTACTTC	CASSQTGSRGETQYF
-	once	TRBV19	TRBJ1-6	TGTGCCAGTAGTGTGGGGGACCCTAGGGGGTATTCACCCCTCCACTTT	CASSVGDPRGYSPLHF
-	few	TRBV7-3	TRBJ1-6	TGTGCCAGCAGCTTCACAGGTCCGGAAAGGCCTCTATCTAATTCACCCCTCCACTTT	CASSFTGPERPLSNSPLHF
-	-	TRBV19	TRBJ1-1	TGTGCCAGTAGTGTAAAGGGGGATACTGAAGCTTTCTTT	CASSVKGDTEAFF
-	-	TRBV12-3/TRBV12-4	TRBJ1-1	TGTGCCAGCAGTAAATACGGTGAAGCTTTCTTT	CASSKYGEAFF
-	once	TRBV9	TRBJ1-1	TGTGCCAGCAGCGTCTATGACAGCACTGAAGCTTTCTTT	CASSVYDSTEAFF
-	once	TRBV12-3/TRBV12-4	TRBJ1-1	TGTGCCAGCAGGTCGGTAGGGGGCACTGAAGCTTTCTTT	CASRSVGGTEAFF
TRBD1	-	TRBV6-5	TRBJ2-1	TGTGCCAGCAGTAGACAGGGGGCAAGCGAGCAGTTCTTC	CASSRQGASEQFF
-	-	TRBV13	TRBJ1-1	TGTGCCAGCAGCTCCTACAGGGATGTAGACACTGAAGCTTTCTTT	CASSSYRDVDTEAFF
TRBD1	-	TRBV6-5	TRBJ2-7	TGTGCCAGCAGGTCAACAGGGGCCGCGCAGTACTTC	CASRSTGAAQYF
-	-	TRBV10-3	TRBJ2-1	TGTGCCATCAGTGAGTCGTGGAGACTGGAGAACAATGAGCAGTTCTTC	CAISESWRLENNEQFF
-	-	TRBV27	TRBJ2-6	TGTGCCAGCAGTTTTTACAGGGCCGGCAACTCTGGGGCCAACGTCCTGACTTTC	CASSFYRAGNSGANVLTF
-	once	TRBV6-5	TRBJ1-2	TGTGCCAGCAGCAGACAATCGTCCTATGGCTACACCTTC	CASSRQSSYGYTF
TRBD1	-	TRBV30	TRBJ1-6	TGTGCCTGGAGTGTTTTAGGGGGCAGAGATAATTCACCCCTCCACTTT	CAWSVLGGRDNSPLHF
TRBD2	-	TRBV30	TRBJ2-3	TGTGCCTGGAGGACTAGCGGCACAGATACGCAGTATTTT	CAWRTSGTDTQYF
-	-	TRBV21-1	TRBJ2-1	TGTGCCAGCAGCAAAAGGGAAGGTGGGCGACTAGCAGTCTCCTACAATGAGCAGTTCTTC	CASSKREGGRLAVSYNEQFF
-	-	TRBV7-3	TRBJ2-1	TGTGCCAGCAGCCAATCTTCATTGAGCGCTTACAATGAGCAGTTCTTC	CASSQSSLSAYNEQFF
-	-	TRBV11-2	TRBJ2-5	TGTGCCAGCAGCTTAAATACAGGGCTGGAGACCCAGTACTTC	CASSLNTGLETQYF
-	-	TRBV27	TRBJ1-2	TGTGCCAGCAGTTGGGACCCTGGCTCTGGCTACACCTTC	CASSWDPGSGYTF
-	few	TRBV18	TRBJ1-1	TGTGCCAGCTCATCAGGGGCCAACACTGAAGCTTTCTTT	CASSSGANTEAFF
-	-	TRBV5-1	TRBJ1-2	TGCGCCAGCAGCTTGGCCGTAACAGGTGGAGGTGGTGGCTACACCTTC	CASSLAVTGGGGGYTF
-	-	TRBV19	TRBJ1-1	TGTGCCAGTAGTATAAGGGTGAACACTGAAGCTTTCTTT	CASSIRVNTEAFF
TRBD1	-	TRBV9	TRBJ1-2	TGTGCCAGCAGCGCACAGGGGGCATATGGCTACACCTTC	CASSAQGAYGYTF
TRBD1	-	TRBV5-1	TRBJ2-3	TGCGCCAGCAGCATGGGACAGCGCACAGATACGCAGTATTTT	CASSMGQRTDTQYF
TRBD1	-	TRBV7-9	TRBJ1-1	TGTGCCAGCAGCCCAGGGGTTCAGGACAGGGTATCAAGATTCACTGAAGCTTTCTTT	CASSPGVQDRVSRFTEAFF
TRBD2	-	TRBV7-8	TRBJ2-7	TGTGCCAGCAGCTTAGACAAAAGACTAGCGGTTCTGAGCTCCTACGAGCAGTACTTC	CASSLDKRLAVLSSYEQYF
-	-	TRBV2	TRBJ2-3	TGTGCCAGCAGAATGGTAGAGGGGCAGTATTTT	CASRMVEGQYF
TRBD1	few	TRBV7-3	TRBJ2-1	TGTGCCAGCAGCTTAACCGGGACAGGGTTACGGGACAATGAGCAGTTCTTC	CASSLTGTGLRDNEQFF
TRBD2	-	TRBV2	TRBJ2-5	TGTGCCAGCAAGGTAGCGGGACAAGAGACCCAGTACTTC	CASKVAGQETQYF
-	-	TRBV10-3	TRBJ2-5	TGTGCCATCAGTGAAGACGACCGGGGGACCCAGTACTTC	CAISEDDRGTQYF
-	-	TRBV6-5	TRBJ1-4	TGTGCCAGCAGCTCACCCGCAACTAATGAAAAACTGTTTTTT	CASSSPATNEKLFF
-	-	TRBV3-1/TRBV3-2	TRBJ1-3	TGTGCCAGCAGCCTTATCACGGACTCTGGAAACACCATATATTTT	CASSLITDSGNTIYF
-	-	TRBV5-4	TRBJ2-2	TGTGCCAGCAGCCCGGGACAACGGGCGAACACCGGGGAGCTGTTTTTT	CASSPGQRANTGELFF
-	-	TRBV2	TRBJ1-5	TGTGCCAGCAGTGATACCAGCAATCAGCCCCAGCATTTT	CASSDTSNQPQHF
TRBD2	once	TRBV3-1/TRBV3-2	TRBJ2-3	TGTGCCAGCAGCCAAGGCGGGGGACCATTCACAGATACGCAGTATTTT	CASSQGGGPFTDTQYF
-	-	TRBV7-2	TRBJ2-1	TGTGCCAGCAGCCCCCCCAGGGGCCTTGTGAGGGAGCAGTTCTTC	CASSPPRGLVREQFF
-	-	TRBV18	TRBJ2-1	TGTGCCAGCTCACCATATGGCAGAGCCTACAATGAGCAGTTCTTC	CASSPYGRAYNEQFF